This entry concerns a single T cell receptor beta chain. Only one count was recorded for this clone. Its specific antigen is unknown. No much larger clone exists at a distance of one base, and base qualities are not known. The data derive from a study of control samples from healthy donors and cancer patients (dated by TCRdb to about 2020). The protocol used for the library was the immunoSEQ multiplex PCR assay. This immuneACCESS table, as held by TCRdb, lists in-frame sequences with V and J called but not all clones. Of the missing ones, under half trace to an unresolved V gene in checked studies; the others have no known cause. For this sample there are around 43,000 clones; 80% to 95% appear just once. The biggest ten clones account for roughly 4% of the sample. Sequencing used blood. This receptor was taken from a woman aged 45-59 years in good health.

The sequenced DNA: TGTGCCAGCAGCTTAAAGACCGGCAATCAGCCCCAGCATTTT. Translation gives CASSLKTGNQPQHF. This chain joins TRBV7-2 to TRBJ1-5; the D gene cannot be named for sure. A distance of 7 bases separates the germline ends of V and J, which lose 2 bases and 2 bases respectively. CDR1 and CDR2, looked up from the germline V gene, are SGHTA and FQGNSA. The CDR3 starts with the cysteine, ends with the phenylalanine, and has 14 residues. This entry keeps only the CDR3 DNA: 42 bases, framed from base 1. The reference TRBV7-2 and TRBJ1-5 proteins fill in what lies around the CDR3, so the full variable domain reads GAGVSQSPSNKVTEKGKDVELRCDPISGHTALYWYRQSLGQGLEFLIYFQGNSAPDKSGLPSDRFSAERTGGSVSTLTIQRTQQEDSAVYLCASSLKTGNQPQHFGDGTRLSIL.